The sequence of this T cell receptor (beta chain) was determined in a study of cytomegalovirus exposure and HLA in healthy donors. Study conclusions and caveats: Earlier analysis looked at TCR beta V segments, and most were productive about 90% or about 30% of the time. The study labeled 150 or so TCR beta chains cytomegalovirus-associated.

In regard to this clone: Its matching antigen is unknown.

13 Jbeta primers and 60 Vbeta primers were used for the PCR. Assay used: immunoSEQ multiplex PCR; TCRdb lists only in-frame clones, some missing. Among about 190,000 clones listed, 77% were seen once. CDR3 length: 14 amino acids. Germline CDR1 LNHDA, CDR2 SQIVND (reference sequence). The junction had 5 bases not matched to a gene; V was cut back by 5 bases and J by 4 bases. The source of this sequence is a woman aged 25 to 39 in good health and CMV-seropositive. This chain joins TRBV19 and TRBJ1-2; TRBD1 agrees at 9 bases. Sequencing was done on a sample of PBMCs. CDR3 bases: TGTGCCAGTAGTCCGACAGGGGGTGTCTATGGCTACACCTTC. Its translation is CASSPTGGVYGYTF.